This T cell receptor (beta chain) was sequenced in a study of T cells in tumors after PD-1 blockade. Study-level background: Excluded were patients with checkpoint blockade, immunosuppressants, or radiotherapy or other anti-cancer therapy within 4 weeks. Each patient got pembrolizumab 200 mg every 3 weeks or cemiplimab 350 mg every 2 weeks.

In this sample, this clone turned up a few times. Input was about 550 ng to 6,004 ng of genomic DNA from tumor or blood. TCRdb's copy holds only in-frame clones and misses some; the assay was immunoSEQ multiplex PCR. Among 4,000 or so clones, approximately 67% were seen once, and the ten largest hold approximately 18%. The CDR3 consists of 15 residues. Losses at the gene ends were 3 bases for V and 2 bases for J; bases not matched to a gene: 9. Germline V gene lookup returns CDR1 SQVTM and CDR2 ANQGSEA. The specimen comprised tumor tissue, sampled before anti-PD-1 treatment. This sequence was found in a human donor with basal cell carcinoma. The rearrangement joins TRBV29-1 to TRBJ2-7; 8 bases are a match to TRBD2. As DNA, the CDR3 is TGCAGCGTTGAGATTGAGCGGGAGAGAACCTACGAGCAGTACTTC. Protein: CSVEIERERTYEQYF.